A selection of T cell receptor beta chains follows, all from one sample in a study of T cell repertoires in cytomegalovirus infection. TCRdb reprocessed the reads with MiXCR, giving one entry per CDR3 protein. The repertoire consists of a few hundred thousand distinct CDR3 sequences, with about 17% occurring once and the leading ten covering about 11%. The sample comprised PBMCs. All receptors derive from a human donor in good health (CMV status not recorded). Some clones in this sample may be carry-over from other donors' samples. CDR3s include the opening cysteine and the closing phenylalanine or tryptophan. Fields, in order: J gene, V gene, clone size, D gene, CDR3 DNA, CDR3 protein. The D gene is left open where the match is weak. Size tells how often a clone was seen (once, few, many) or the class of an expanded clone, and some rows leave it out.

>TRBJ2-7|TRBV4-1|-|-
TGCGCCAGCAGCCAAGGTCTGGGCGCGGGGGCAGTCGAGCAGTACTTC
CASSQGLGAGAVEQYF
>TRBJ1-1|TRBV6-2/TRBV6-3|-|-
TGTGCCAGCAGCCTAGGACGGGGGCGCAAGAATGAAGCTTTCTTT
CASSLGRGRKNEAFF
>TRBJ2-5|TRBV4-2|-|TRBD2
TGTGCCAGCAGCCGAACCTATAGCGGGGGAGCCGAAGAGACCCAGTACTTC
CASSRTYSGGAEETQYF
>TRBJ2-7|TRBV4-1|few|TRBD2
TGCGCCAGCAGCCAAGATGGTCGGGAGGGGATGAGCTCCTACGAGCAGTACTTC
CASSQDGREGMSSYEQYF
>TRBJ1-1|TRBV2|-|TRBD1
TGTGCCAGCCGCGACAGGGCGTGGACTGAAGCTTTCTTT
CASRDRAWTEAFF
>TRBJ1-5|TRBV5-8|few|-
TGTGCCAGCAGCCTCAGGACAGTCCCCGGCAATCAGCCCCAGCATTTT
CASSLRTVPGNQPQHF
>TRBJ2-7|TRBV7-2|many|-
TGTGCCAGCAGCTTGGACCGGAACTACGAGCAGTACTTC
CASSLDRNYEQYF
>TRBJ1-4|TRBV20-1|-|-
TGCAGTGCTCTAAGTCAGGGAACTAATGAAAAACTGTTTTTT
CSALSQGTNEKLFF
>TRBJ2-3|TRBV3-1|-|-
TGTGCCAGCAGCCTCACGACGAGCGGGCCCGGCACAGATACGCAGTATTTT
CASSLTTSGPGTDTQYF
>TRBJ1-5|TRBV2|-|TRBD1
TGTGCCAGCAGTGGTTCAGGGGGCCTCCAGCCCCAGCATTTT
CASSGSGGLQPQHF
>TRBJ1-1|TRBV4-1|-|-
TGCGCCAGCAGCCCCAAAGTCGCGGGATACACTGAAGCTTTCTTT
CASSPKVAGYTEAFF
>TRBJ1-5|TRBV7-2|many|TRBD1
TGTGCCAGCAGCTCGACAGGGGGCTTTCAGCCCCAGCATTTT
CASSSTGGFQPQHF
>TRBJ2-1|TRBV20-1|few|-
TGCAGTGCGCGCAGGGGTCCCGGATACAATGAGCAGTTCTTC
CSARRGPGYNEQFF
>TRBJ1-6|TRBV20-1|many|-
TGCAGTGCATCAAGGGGGGATGGATCACCCCTCCACTTT
CSASRGDGSPLHF
>TRBJ2-2|TRBV20-1|-|-
TGCAGTGCACTCCAGAACACCGGGGAGCTGTTTTTT
CSALQNTGELFF
>TRBJ1-4|TRBV28|-|TRBD1
TGTGCCAGTGGACAGGGCGATGAAAAACTGTTTTTT
CASGQGDEKLFF
>TRBJ2-1|TRBV15|many|-
TGTGCCACCAGCATTAGACGCAATGAGCAGTTCTTC
CATSIRRNEQFF
>TRBJ2-1|TRBV7-9|many|TRBD2
TGTGCCAGCAGCGTTCTCGAGACTAGCGGGAAAAATGAGCAGTTCTTC
CASSVLETSGKNEQFF
>TRBJ1-1|TRBV7-2|many|-
TGTGCCAGCAGCTTTATCGGTGACACTGAAGCTTTCTTT
CASSFIGDTEAFF
>TRBJ2-3|TRBV10-3|few|TRBD2
TGTGCCATCAGTGGGGCGGGGGGGCCGCGCACAGATACGCAGTATTTT
CAISGAGGPRTDTQYF
>TRBJ2-2|TRBV11-2|-|TRBD1
TGTGCCAGCAGCCTAAATAGGGGGACAGGGGATCACGGGGAGCTGTTTTTT
CASSLNRGTGDHGELFF
>TRBJ2-1|TRBV20-1|-|TRBD2
TGCAGTGCTAGGGAAAGCGGGGGGCAATTCTACAATGAGCAGTTCTTC
CSARESGGQFYNEQFF
>TRBJ1-1|TRBV28|many|TRBD1
TGTGCCAGCAGTACCCGACTCGGTTTACAGGGGAGGTACACTGAAGCTTTCTTT
CASSTRLGLQGRYTEAFF
>TRBJ2-5|TRBV6-1|-|TRBD2
TGTGCCAGCAGACGGACTAGCGGGGGGGCGTGGAAGACCCAGTACTTC
CASRRTSGGAWKTQYF
>TRBJ2-7|TRBV10-3|many|-
TGTGCCATCAGCTGGGAGGGGGGAGTTTCTTACGAGCAGTACTTC
CAISWEGGVSYEQYF
>TRBJ1-2|TRBV10-3|-|-
TGTGCCATCAGTGAGTCGATGCAGGGGTTCGCTGGCTACACCTTC
CAISESMQGFAGYTF
>TRBJ2-5|TRBV5-1|-|TRBD1
TGCGCCAGCAGCGTTGGACAGGGGGCGCGATGGGAGACCCAGTACTTC
CASSVGQGARWETQYF
>TRBJ1-2|TRBV6-5|few|TRBD1
TGTGCCAGCAGTTCTCCGGGACAGGGGAAGAATGGCTACACCTTC
CASSSPGQGKNGYTF
>TRBJ2-2|TRBV27|-|TRBD1
TGTGCCAGCAGTCGACAGGGACCCTATCCCGGGGAGCTGTTTTTT
CASSRQGPYPGELFF
>TRBJ2-1|TRBV5-1|few|TRBD1
TGCGCCAGCAGCTTGGAGGGGACAGGGTTACGGTTCTTC
CASSLEGTGLRFF
>TRBJ2-3|TRBV2|-|-
TGTGCCAGCAGCGACAATGAAGCAGATACGCAGTATTTT
CASSDNEADTQYF
>TRBJ2-3|TRBV7-8|many|-
TGTGCCAGCAGCGGGATCAGCGTTGCAGATACGCAGTATTTT
CASSGISVADTQYF
>TRBJ1-2|TRBV25-1|few|-
TGTGCCAGCAGTGACAGCGTGAACCCCTATGGCTACACCTTC
CASSDSVNPYGYTF
>TRBJ1-1|TRBV7-2|many|-
TGTGCCAGCAGCTTATACGGAGTAAGGACTGAAGCTTTCTTT
CASSLYGVRTEAFF
>TRBJ2-7|TRBV19|-|TRBD1
TGTGCCAGTAGTATTAGGACAGGTCGGGGCTACGAGCAGTACTTC
CASSIRTGRGYEQYF
>TRBJ2-1|TRBV5-1|few|-
TGCGCCAGCAGCCAAACCGACGGATACAATGAGCAGTTCTTC
CASSQTDGYNEQFF
>TRBJ2-5|TRBV10-3|few|-
TGTGCCATCAGTGTGGCGGGGGCCCGGGGGGAGACCCAGTACTTC
CAISVAGARGETQYF
>TRBJ1-5|TRBV4-1|few|-
TGCGCCAGCAGCCAGCTCGGGTGGAATCAGCCCCAGCATTTT
CASSQLGWNQPQHF
>TRBJ2-1|TRBV7-9|-|-
TGTGCCAGCAGTCCGGACGTCGGAGGGCAGTTCTTC
CASSPDVGGQFF
>TRBJ1-2|TRBV7-9|many|-
TGTGCCAGCAGTCCACAGGGACACCCACTTTATGGCTACACCTTC
CASSPQGHPLYGYTF
>TRBJ1-6|TRBV12-3/TRBV12-4|many|-
TGTGCCAGCAGTTTTCAGGGTTACAATTCACCCCTCCACTTT
CASSFQGYNSPLHF
>TRBJ2-7|TRBV28|-|-
TGTGCCAGCAGCCCTACGGCAGGGTTCTACGAGCAGTACTTC
CASSPTAGFYEQYF
>TRBJ2-3|TRBV5-1|once|-
TGCGCCAGCAGCTTTGTATCTAGCGCGAAGGTAGATACGCAGTATTTT
CASSFVSSAKVDTQYF
>TRBJ2-1|TRBV20-1|-|-
TGCAGTGCTAGAGAGGGGCTAAGCTCCTACAATGAGCAGTTCTTC
CSAREGLSSYNEQFF
>TRBJ2-4|TRBV20-1|-|-
TGCAGTGCTTTAACTAGCCCCGGGAACATTCAGTACTTC
CSALTSPGNIQYF
>TRBJ2-2|TRBV3-1|-|-
TGTGCCAGCAGCCCCGGGGCCGGCTGGGGCAAATCCGGGGAGCTGTTTTTT
CASSPGAGWGKSGELFF
>TRBJ1-1|TRBV12-3/TRBV12-4|-|TRBD1
TGTGCCAGCAGTCCCGACAGGGGCAGAGGTGAAGCTTTCTTT
CASSPDRGRGEAFF
>TRBJ1-6|TRBV7-2|few|-
TGTGCCAGCAGCTCCGACGGGACTTATAATTCACCCCTCCACTTT
CASSSDGTYNSPLHF
>TRBJ1-6|TRBV20-1|-|TRBD1
TGCAGTGCTAGGGAGGGGACAGGGCATAATTCACCCCTCCACTTT
CSAREGTGHNSPLHF
>TRBJ1-3|TRBV5-1|once|-
TGCGCCAGCAGCTTGGTAGAAGCGGCCACCGGGGACCCCCCTGGAAACACCATATATTTT
CASSLVEAATGDPPGNTIYF
>TRBJ2-3|TRBV6-1|many|TRBD2
TGTGCCAGCAGTGACCGGACTAGCTTGCGCACAGATACGCAGTATTTT
CASSDRTSLRTDTQYF